Sequencing of this T cell receptor (beta chain) was carried out in a study of OX40 agonist ivuxolimab in advanced cancers. Points from the study as a whole: Relative to CD4+ cells, CD8+ T cells on average had more expanded clones.

The data were produced by immunoSEQ multiplex PCR, yet TCRdb's version contains in-frame clones alone and is incomplete. The table shows 55,000 to 85,000 clones, with around nine tenths occurring only once. As to this clone: Its cognate antigen is unknown.

Sequencing used CD4+ or CD8+ T cells sorted from blood, obtained in a trial of the OX40 agonist ivuxolimab. The receptor's source is an adult with an advanced solid tumor such as melanoma, head and neck, liver or kidney cancer.

The CDR3 reads CASSPFWASGYTF. In nucleotides, the CDR3 is TGTGCCAGCAGCCCGTTTTGGGCGTCGGGCTACACCTTC. The chain carries TRBV9 and TRBJ1-2, with no clear D. CDR1 and CDR2 from the germline V gene are SGDLS and YYNGEE. The CDR3 runs 13 residues. Trimming left V 4 bases short and J 8 bases short, with 15 bases between.